Below, 3 T cell receptor beta chains from the same sample are listed, as sequenced in a study of lymphopenia after photon versus proton radiotherapy. This table comes from immunoSEQ multiplex PCR, and its TCRdb copy is limited to in-frame clones, with some not included. This repertoire shows about 58,000 clones, 70% to 85% found once; its top ten account for just over 2%. The sequencing here drew on peripheral blood, taken from a patient treated with proton-based radiotherapy. The receptors derive from a man between 60 and 75 years old with pancreatic cancer.

The V and J genes are TRBV2 and TRBJ1-3, with 8 positions matching TRBD1. Germline-derived CDR1 and CDR2 are SNHLY and FYNNEI. The V segment lost 6 bases and the J segment 2 bases; nucleotides outside the gene matches: 6. This CDR3 region has 15 residues. The CDR3 region has the DNA TGTGCCAGCAGCCGACAGGGGACAGCTGGAAACACCATATATTTT. Translated: CASSRQGTAGNTIYF.

The chain combines TRBV29-1 with TRBJ2-1, with 7 positions matching TRBD2. In germline, CDR1 is SQVTM, CDR2 ANQGSEA. Unmatched junction bases numbered 6, after V lost 4 bases and J lost 3 bases. The CDR3 consists of 14 residues. The CDR3, as DNA: TGCAGCGTTGCCGGGACTAACTACTACAATGAGCAGTTCTTC. It translates to CSVAGTNYYNEQFF.

This clone was counted only a few times. The chain combines TRBV28 with TRBJ2-1; D is possibly TRBD1 (6 bases). The length of the CDR3 is 18 residues. V lost 1 base and J 5 bases, leaving 21 bases between the germline ends. Germline CDR1 is MDHEN and CDR2 is SYDVKM. The CDR3 is CASSLLLPTLRDNNEQFF. For the CDR3, the DNA is TGTGCCAGCAGTTTATTGTTACCAACACTCCGGGACAACAATGAGCAGTTCTTC.